This TCR beta chain came from a study of cytomegalovirus exposure and HLA in healthy donors. Study-wide findings and caveats: Analysis performed later found more than 15,000 TCR beta sequences associated with HLA alleles at 0.05 false discovery rate.

Each donor was nominally healthy when sampled (though unrecorded immune exposures were likely). The primer mix had 60 Vbeta and 13 Jbeta primers. Using immunoSEQ multiplex PCR, the repertoire was profiled, and TCRdb retains in-frame clones only, with some absent. The data contain roughly 190,000 clones, around 79% of them singletons. Of note for this clone: The antigen remains unidentified.

The V end was cut by 5 bases, the J end by 6 bases, with 13 bases between. The CDR3 is made up of 13 amino acids. Germline assignment: CDR1 WSHSY and CDR2 SAAADI. What was sequenced was PBMCs. This sequence was found in a woman aged 45-59 years in good health and CMV-seronegative. The chain couples TRBV10-2 to TRBJ2-5; weak D call: TRBD1 (5 bases). The CDR3 is CASSSGHLKTQYF. The CDR3 coding sequence is TGCGCCAGCAGTTCAGGACACCTGAAGACCCAGTACTTC.